These 20 T cell receptor beta chains were sequenced from one sample in a study of blood T cell repertoires in COVID-19. Profiled with immunoSEQ multiplex PCR; TCRdb holds only in-frame clones, not every one. This sample has approximately 30,000 clones, with about 91% found just once. Material: peripheral blood. These TCRs come from a human donor with active COVID-19. The donor label of this sample is uncertain.

The gene calls are TRBV4-1 and TRBJ1-5; tentatively, D is TRBD1 (5 bases). The CDR3 sequence is 15 residues long. Trimming left V 6 bases short and J 7 bases short, with 19 bases between. Germline loops: CDR1 MGHRA, CDR2 YSYEKL. DNA of the CDR3: TGCGCCAGCAGTACCCGGGCGGGGGAGGGACAGCCCCAGCATTTT. Translation: CASSTRAGEGQPQHF.

The CDR3 DNA sequence: TGTGCCAGCAGCGTAGACAGGGGGTACGAGCAGTACTTC. This gives the protein CASSVDRGYEQYF. V and J are TRBV9 and TRBJ2-7; 8 nucleotides agree with TRBD1. The germline V gene encodes CDR1 SGDLS and CDR2 YYNGEE. CDR3 length equals 13 residues. J gave up 4 bases and V 0 bases, and 0 bases lay outside the gene matches.

This sequence joins TRBV18 and TRBJ2-5, with 7 bases fitting TRBD2. The CDR3 is 15 residues long. Germline V lookup: CDR1 KGHSH, CDR2 LQKENI. The junction had 5 bases not matched to a gene; V was cut back by 3 bases and J by 1 base. This CDR3 reads CASSPRAGPQETQYF. The CDR3 coding sequence is TGTGCCAGCTCACCGCGAGCGGGGCCCCAAGAGACCCAGTACTTC.

This chain joins TRBV10-2 and TRBJ2-3, with TRBD1 matching 9 bases. V shed 7 bases, J shed 1 base, and the junction held 3 bases outside the gene matches. The CDR3 runs to 14 residues. Germline CDR1 and CDR2: WSHSY and SAAADI. The CDR3: CASKRTGGTDTQYF. The CDR3 DNA follows: TGCGCCAGCAAGAGGACAGGGGGCACAGATACGCAGTATTTT.

V usage is TRBV19 and J usage is TRBJ2-3; D unclear. The CDR3 totals 14 residues. Looked up from germline, CDR1 is LNHDA and CDR2 is SQIVND (reference sequence). The V and J ends lost 3 bases and 2 bases respectively, with 9 bases between them. For the CDR3, the DNA is TGTGCCAGTAGTATTAGAGAAGTCACAGATACGCAGTATTTT. Its protein product is CASSIREVTDTQYF.

This clone was recorded only once. The V call is TRBV4-2, the J call TRBJ2-1; D unclear. V dropped 1 base and J dropped 4 bases, with 11 bases sitting between them. Germline V gene sequence: CDR1 LGHNA, CDR2 YNFKEQ. The CDR3 contains 15 residues. In DNA, the CDR3 is TGTGCCAGCAGCCAAGGGCGCAGGTCTTACAATGAGCAGTTCTTC. It translates to CASSQGRRSYNEQFF.

The V call is TRBV5-1, the J call TRBJ1-2; D is perhaps TRBD1 (5 bases). V was trimmed by 3 bases and J by 8 bases, leaving 17 bases between them. Germline CDR1 and CDR2: SGHRS and YFSETQ. The CDR3 is 14 residues long. The CDR3 sequence is CASSSLDRAGGYTF. Here the CDR3 DNA reads TGCGCCAGCAGCTCCCTTGACAGAGCGGGAGGCTACACCTTC.

This clone showed up just a few times. The chain is built from TRBV10-1 and TRBJ2-7; 9 bases agree with TRBD2. V was pared by 2 bases and J by 2 bases, with 1 base of the junction left unmatched. The CDR3 contains 14 residues. Germline lookup yields CDR1 WNHNN and CDR2 SYGVQD (reference sequence). The CDR3, as DNA: TGCGCCAGCAGTGAGAGCGGGGGGACCTACGAGCAGTACTTC. Translated: CASSESGGTYEQYF.

The chain links TRBV28 to TRBJ2-1; 10 bases fit TRBD1. Trimming cost V 6 bases and J 1 base; bases outside gene matches: 9. Germline values: CDR1 MDHEN, CDR2 SYDVKM. This CDR3 comprises 17 residues. The CDR3 region has the DNA TGTGCCAGCAGAGCCGGGACAGGGGACCCGTCCTACAATGAGCAGTTCTTC. Protein: CASRAGTGDPSYNEQFF.

The chain carries TRBV12-3 or TRBV12-4 and TRBJ1-2; 11 nucleotides agree with TRBD1. V lost 3 bases, J lost 8 bases, and 2 bases stayed unmatched. This CDR3 region has 13 residues. The CDR3 sequence: CASSLRDRGGYTF. In DNA form, the CDR3 reads TGTGCCAGCAGTTTGAGGGACAGGGGGGGCTACACCTTC.

With respect to this clone: Sequence at one end of the junction differs from germline and may be a read error. The chain joins TRBV9 to TRBJ2-1; 9 bases map to TRBD2. This CDR3 is built from 17 residues. The germline gives CDR1 SGDLS, CDR2 YYNGEE. The CDR3 DNA reads TGTGCCACCCAGAGGGGACAAGCGGGGGGCTCCGACAATGAGCAGTTCTTC. It codes for CATQRGQAGGSDNEQFF.

The chain joins TRBV7-9 to TRBJ1-5, with D unclear. Germline V gene data show CDR1 as SEHNR and CDR2 as FQNEAQ (reference sequence). Trimming pared 1 base from V and 3 bases from J, leaving 7 bases between. The CDR3 loop spans 14 amino acids. This CDR3 reads CASSLDGDNQPQHF. The CDR3, as DNA: TGTGCCAGCAGCTTAGACGGTGACAATCAGCCCCAGCATTTT.

The V and J genes are TRBV5-1 and TRBJ1-2; 12 bases are a match to TRBD1. CDR3 length: 18 residues. CDR1 and CDR2 from the germline V gene are SGHRS and YFSETQ. J lost 2 bases, V lost 0 bases, and 8 bases had no gene match. This chain's CDR3 is CASSLGPGQGAPNYGYTF. The DNA for the CDR3 is TGCGCCAGCAGCTTGGGACCGGGACAGGGGGCGCCGAACTATGGCTACACCTTC. Together with reference TRBV5-1 and TRBJ1-2, the CDR3 gives the full variable domain: KAGVTQTPRYLIKTRGQQVTLSCSPISGHRSVSWYQQTPGQGLQFLFEYFSETQRNKGNFPGRFSGRQFSNSRSEMNVSTLELGDSALYLCASSLGPGQGAPNYGYTFGSGTRLTVV.

The gene calls are TRBV6-6 and TRBJ2-3; the D gene is possibly TRBD2 (5 bases). Germline values: CDR1 MNHNY, CDR2 SVGAGI (reference sequence). The V end was cut by 8 bases, the J end by 3 bases, with 15 bases between. CDR3 length equals 14 residues. Written as DNA, the CDR3 is TGTGCCAGCCTCTCAGCGGCTGGGACAGATACGCAGTATTTT. Its translation: CASLSAAGTDTQYF.

J is TRBJ2-2 and V is TRBV11-3, with TRBD2 matching over 15 bases. Germline trimming cut 8 bases from V and 1 base from J; bases unmatched to any gene: 8. From germline, CDR1 is SGHNT and CDR2 YENEEA. The CDR3 is 18 amino acids. The CDR3 sequence is CASCGTSGGSRNTGELFF. The CDR3 DNA reads TGTGCCAGCTGTGGGACTAGCGGGGGGTCGAGGAACACCGGGGAGCTGTTTTTT.

This clone was seen just once. This chain connects TRBV3-1 (or the pseudogene TRBV3-2) to TRBJ1-4; the D gene is possibly TRBD1 (5 bases). CDR3 length: 15 amino acids. Germline V gene sequence: CDR1 LGHDT, CDR2 YNNKEL (reference sequence). V lost 3 bases and J lost 4, with 12 bases in between. The CDR3 is CASSQMTAGNEKLFF. The CDR3 region has the DNA TGTGCCAGCAGCCAGATGACAGCTGGTAATGAAAAACTGTTTTTT.

CDR3 sequence: CASSQDMTSGGAGETQYF. The CDR3 nucleotides are TGCGCCAGCAGCCAAGATATGACTAGCGGGGGGGCCGGGGAGACCCAGTACTTC. The chain carries TRBV4-1 and TRBJ2-5; 14 nucleotides match TRBD2. This CDR3 is built from 18 residues. Germline assignment: CDR1 MGHRA and CDR2 YSYEKL. Germline trimming cut 0 bases from V and 5 bases from J; bases unmatched to any gene: 8.

V and J are TRBV7-2 and TRBJ1-2; 7 positions match TRBD1. Germline CDR1 is SGHTA and CDR2 is FQGNSA. Germline trimming cut 5 bases from V and 7 bases from J; bases unmatched to any gene: 13. The CDR3 covers 15 residues. CDR3 DNA: TGTGCCAGCAGCCTCCCCGAGGGGGCAGTGGGTGGCTACACCTTC. Translating it yields CASSLPEGAVGGYTF.

This clone was seen once. This chain connects TRBV11-2 to TRBJ2-7; D is perhaps TRBD2 (5 bases). The V gene lost 7 bases and the J gene lost 5 bases, with 18 bases spanning the gap. CDR1 is SGHAT and CDR2 is FQNNGV in the germline V gene. The CDR3 sequence is 14 residues long. CDR3 region: CASTLRGRSHEQYF. The CDR3 DNA is TGTGCCAGCACCCTGCGTGGGAGATCCCACGAGCAGTACTTC.

This chain uses TRBV18 with TRBJ2-7, with 8 bases matching TRBD1. CDR3 size: 15 residues. Germline CDR1 and CDR2: KGHSH and LQKENI. The ends lost 3 bases at V and 7 bases at J; junction bases unmatched: 11. In nucleotides, the CDR3 is TGTGCCAGCTCACCTGCGACAGGGGAAGCTGTGGAGCAGTACTTC. Its protein product is CASSPATGEAVEQYF.